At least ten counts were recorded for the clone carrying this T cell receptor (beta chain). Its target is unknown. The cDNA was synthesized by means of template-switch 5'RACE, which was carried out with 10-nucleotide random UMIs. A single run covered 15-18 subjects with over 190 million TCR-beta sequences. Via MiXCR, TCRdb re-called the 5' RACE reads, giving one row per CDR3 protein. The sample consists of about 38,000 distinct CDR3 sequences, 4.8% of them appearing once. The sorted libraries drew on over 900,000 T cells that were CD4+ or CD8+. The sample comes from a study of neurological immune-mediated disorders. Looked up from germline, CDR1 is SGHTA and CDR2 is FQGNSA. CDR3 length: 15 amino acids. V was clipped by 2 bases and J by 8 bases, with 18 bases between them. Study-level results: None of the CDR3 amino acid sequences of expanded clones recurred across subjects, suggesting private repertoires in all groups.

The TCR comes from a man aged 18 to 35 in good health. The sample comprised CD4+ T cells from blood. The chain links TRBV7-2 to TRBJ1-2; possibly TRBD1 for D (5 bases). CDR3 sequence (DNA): TGTGCCAGCAGCTTAATGGCGACAGTCATGCGGGGCTACACCTTC. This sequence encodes CASSLMATVMRGYTF.